The subject of this entry is one T cell receptor beta chain. The entry originates in a study of blood T cell repertoires in COVID-19. TCRdb keeps only in-frame clones here, not all; method: immunoSEQ multiplex PCR. This sample carries about 270,000 clones, about 89% of them seen once, and the ten largest clones take about 10%. The sequenced material came from peripheral blood. The source of this sequence is a man aged 35 to 55 who had recovered from COVID-19.

CDR3 nucleotides: TGTGCCAGCAGCTTTGTACCCACCCGGGACACTGAAGCTTTCTTT. This codes for CASSFVPTRDTEAFF. The genes are TRBV7-6 and TRBJ1-1; D is ambiguous. Germline assignment: CDR1 SGHVS and CDR2 FNYEAQ. V lost 3 bases, J lost 3 bases, and 14 bases lay in between. The CDR3 runs 15 residues.